This T cell receptor (beta chain) was recovered during a study of cytomegalovirus exposure and HLA in healthy donors. Study-level points and caveats: When a later analysis was performed, an Asian-associated ancestry cluster reportedly had fewer N-insertions than the roughly 670-donor mean. Reports described diagnosis of cytomegalovirus status by the classifier as highly specific and sensitive. According to an earlier analysis, most TCR beta V segments yielded productive rearrangements about 90% or about 30% of the time. There were about 160 TCR beta chains listed as cytomegalovirus-associated.

Note on this clone: What it binds is unknown.

CDR3 length: 13 amino acids. Germline V CDR1 and CDR2: SGHRS, YFSETQ. V dropped 7 bases and J dropped 8 bases, with 16 bases sitting between them. The study ran its PCR with 60 Vbeta and 13 Jbeta primers. Sequencing was performed with immunoSEQ multiplex PCR; in TCRdb, only in-frame clones are kept and a portion is missing. The sample consists of roughly 98,000 clones, around 67% of them appearing once. Sequences were obtained from PBMCs. The TCR sequence derives from a man aged 50 to 59 in good health and CMV-seronegative. This rearrangement joins TRBV5-1 to TRBJ1-5; D is perhaps TRBD1 (5 bases). CDR3 residues: CASGTHPGKPQHF. Here the CDR3 DNA reads TGCGCCAGCGGGACTCACCCAGGGAAGCCCCAGCATTTT.